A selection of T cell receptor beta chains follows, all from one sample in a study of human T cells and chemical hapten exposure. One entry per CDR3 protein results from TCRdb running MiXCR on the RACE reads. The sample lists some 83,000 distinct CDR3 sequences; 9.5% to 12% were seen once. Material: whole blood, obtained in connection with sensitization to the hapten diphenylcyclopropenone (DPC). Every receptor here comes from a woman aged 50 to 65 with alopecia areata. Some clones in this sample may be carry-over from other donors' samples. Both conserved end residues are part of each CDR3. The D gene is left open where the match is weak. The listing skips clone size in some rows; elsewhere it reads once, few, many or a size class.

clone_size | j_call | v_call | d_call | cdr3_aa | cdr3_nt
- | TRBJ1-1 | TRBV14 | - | CASDAQFNTEAFF | TGTGCCAGCGACGCGCAGTTTAACACTGAAGCTTTCTTT
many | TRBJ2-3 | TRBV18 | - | CASSSGLTLGTDTQYF | TGTGCCAGCTCATCGGGACTTACCCTTGGCACAGATACGCAGTATTTT
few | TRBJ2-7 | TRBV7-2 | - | CASSLAHGGPRNEQYF | TGTGCCAGCAGCTTAGCGCATGGGGGACCTCGTAACGAGCAGTACTTC
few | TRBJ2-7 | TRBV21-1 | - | CASKGGRSSYEQYF | TGTGCCAGCAAAGGAGGGCGGAGCTCCTACGAGCAGTACTTC
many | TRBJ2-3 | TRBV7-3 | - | CASSPSSTDTQYF | TGTGCCAGCAGCCCCTCTAGCACAGATACGCAGTATTTT
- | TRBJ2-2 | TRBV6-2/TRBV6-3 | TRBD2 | CASQPPGLAGPGELFF | TGTGCCAGCCAACCCCCGGGACTAGCGGGACCCGGGGAGCTGTTTTTT
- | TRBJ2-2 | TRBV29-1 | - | CSFRGTSTGELFF | TGCAGCTTTCGAGGGACAAGCACCGGGGAGCTGTTTTTT
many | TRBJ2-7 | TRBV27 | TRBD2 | CASSPITSGSFHEQYF | TGTGCCAGCAGTCCAATAACTAGCGGGAGTTTTCACGAGCAGTACTTC
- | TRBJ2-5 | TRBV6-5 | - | CASSTQGIEETQYF | TGTGCCAGCAGCACACAGGGTATAGAAGAGACCCAGTACTTC
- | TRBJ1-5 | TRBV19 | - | CASKEDPDQPQHF | TGTGCCAGTAAGGAGGACCCGGATCAGCCCCAGCATTTT
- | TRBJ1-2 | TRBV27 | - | CASSSQGQVNYGYTF | TGTGCCAGCAGTTCACAGGGTCAAGTTAACTATGGCTACACCTTC
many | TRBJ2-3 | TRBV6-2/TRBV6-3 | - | CASSYGSFADTQYF | TGTGCCAGCAGTTACGGAAGCTTCGCAGATACGCAGTATTTT
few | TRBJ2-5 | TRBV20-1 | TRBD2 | CSASPGLAGGPRETQYF | TGCAGTGCTAGCCCCGGACTAGCGGGGGGGCCGAGAGAGACCCAGTACTTC
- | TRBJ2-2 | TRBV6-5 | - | CASSYSNPTGELFF | TGTGCCAGCAGTTACTCGAATCCGACCGGGGAGCTGTTTTTT
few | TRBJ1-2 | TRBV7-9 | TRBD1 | CASSLAAGGYGYTF | TGTGCCAGCAGCTTAGCCGCAGGGGGCTATGGCTACACCTTC
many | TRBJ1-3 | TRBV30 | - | CAWSYGRALSGNTIYF | TGTGCCTGGAGTTACGGGAGGGCCCTGTCCGGAAACACCATATATTTT
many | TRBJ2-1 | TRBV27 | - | CASILGGRGRGNEQFF | -
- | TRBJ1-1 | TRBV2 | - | CASSVSTEAFF | TGTGCCAGCAGTGTTTCCACTGAAGCTTTCTTT
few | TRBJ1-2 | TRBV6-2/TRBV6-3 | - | CASRDSDWYGYTF | TGTGCCAGCAGGGACAGCGACTGGTATGGCTACACCTTC
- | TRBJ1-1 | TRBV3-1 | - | CASSQQGTPNTEAFF | TGTGCCAGCAGCCAACAAGGGACACCGAACACTGAAGCTTTCTTT
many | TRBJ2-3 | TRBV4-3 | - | CASSQGNDWSRDTQYF | TGCGCCAGCAGCCAAGGCAATGATTGGTCCCGAGATACGCAGTATTTT
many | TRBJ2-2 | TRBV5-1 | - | CASSIGHRDTNTGELFF | TGCGCCAGCAGCATTGGACACAGGGACACGAACACCGGGGAGCTGTTTTTT
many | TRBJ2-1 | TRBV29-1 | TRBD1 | CSAGRQGAYNEQFF | TGCAGCGCTGGAAGACAGGGGGCTTACAATGAGCAGTTCTTC
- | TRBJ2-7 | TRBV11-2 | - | CASSLASNEQYF | TGTGCCAGCAGCTTAGCCTCCAACGAGCAGTACTTC
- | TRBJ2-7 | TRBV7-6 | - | CASSSGTGREQYF | TGTGCCAGCAGCTCCGGAACAGGTCGCGAGCAGTACTTC
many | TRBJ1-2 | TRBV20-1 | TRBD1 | CSARKTGGGGYTF | TGCAGTGCTAGAAAGACAGGGGGTGGTGGCTACACCTTC
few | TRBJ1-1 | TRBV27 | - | CASSLVSDWNTEAFF | TGTGCCAGCAGTTTAGTGTCGGACTGGAACACTGAAGCTTTCTTT